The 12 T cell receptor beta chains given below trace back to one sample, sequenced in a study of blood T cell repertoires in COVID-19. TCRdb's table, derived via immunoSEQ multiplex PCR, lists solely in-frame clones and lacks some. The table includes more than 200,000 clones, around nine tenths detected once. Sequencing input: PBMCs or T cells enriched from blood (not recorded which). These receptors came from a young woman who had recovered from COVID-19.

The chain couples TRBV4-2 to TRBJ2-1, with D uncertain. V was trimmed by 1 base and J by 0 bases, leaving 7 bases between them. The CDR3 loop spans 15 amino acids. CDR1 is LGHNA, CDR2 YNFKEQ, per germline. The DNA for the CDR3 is TGTGCCAGCAGCCAAGTTCTGAGCTCCTACAATGAGCAGTTCTTC. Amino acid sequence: CASSQVLSSYNEQFF.

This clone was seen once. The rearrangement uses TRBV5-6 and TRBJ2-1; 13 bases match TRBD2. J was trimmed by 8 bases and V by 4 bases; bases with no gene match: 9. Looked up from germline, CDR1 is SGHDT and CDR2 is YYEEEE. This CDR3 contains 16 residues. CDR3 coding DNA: TGTGCCAGCAGCACATGGACTAGCGGGAGATTCGATGAGCAGTTCTTC. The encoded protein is CASSTWTSGRFDEQFF.

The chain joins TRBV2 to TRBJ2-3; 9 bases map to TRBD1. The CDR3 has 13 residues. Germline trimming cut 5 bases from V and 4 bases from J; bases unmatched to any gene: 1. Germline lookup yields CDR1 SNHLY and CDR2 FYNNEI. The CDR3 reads CASSRQGADTQYF. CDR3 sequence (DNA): TGTGCCAGCAGTCGACAGGGGGCAGATACGCAGTATTTT.

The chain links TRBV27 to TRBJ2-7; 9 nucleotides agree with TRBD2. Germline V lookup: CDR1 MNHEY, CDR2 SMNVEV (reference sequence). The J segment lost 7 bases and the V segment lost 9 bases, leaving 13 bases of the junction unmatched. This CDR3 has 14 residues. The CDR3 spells CASSLSGRMGEQYF. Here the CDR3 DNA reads TGTGCCAGTTCTTTAAGCGGGAGGATGGGGGAGCAGTACTTC.

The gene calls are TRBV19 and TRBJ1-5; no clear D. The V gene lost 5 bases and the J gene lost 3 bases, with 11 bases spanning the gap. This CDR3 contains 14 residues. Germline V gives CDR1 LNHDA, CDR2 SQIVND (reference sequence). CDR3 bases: TGTGCCAGTAGTCTAGGACTGCTCAATCAGCCCCAGCATTTT. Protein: CASSLGLLNQPQHF.

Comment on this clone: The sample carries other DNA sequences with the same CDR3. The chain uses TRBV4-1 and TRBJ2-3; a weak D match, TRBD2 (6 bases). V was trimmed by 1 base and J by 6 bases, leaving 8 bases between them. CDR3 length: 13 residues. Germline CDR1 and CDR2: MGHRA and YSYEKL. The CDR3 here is CASSQGRGDTQYF. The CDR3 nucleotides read TGCGCCAGCAGCCAAGGACGGGGGGATACGCAGTATTTT.

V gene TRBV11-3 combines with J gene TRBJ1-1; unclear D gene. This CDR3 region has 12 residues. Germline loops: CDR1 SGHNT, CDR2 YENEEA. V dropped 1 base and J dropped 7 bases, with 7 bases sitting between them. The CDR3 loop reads CASSLVGSEAFF. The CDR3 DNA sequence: TGTGCCAGCAGCTTAGTGGGCAGTGAAGCTTTCTTT.

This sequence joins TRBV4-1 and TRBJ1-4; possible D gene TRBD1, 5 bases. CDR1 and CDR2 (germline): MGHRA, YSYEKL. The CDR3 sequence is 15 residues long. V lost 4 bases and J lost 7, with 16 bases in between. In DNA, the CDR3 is TGCGCCAGCAGCCCCCGAGCCGGGGGTAGTGAAAAACTGTTTTTT. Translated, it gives CASSPRAGGSEKLFF.

The CDR3 reads CASSLYSPGGYGYTF. The CDR3 DNA follows: TGTGCCAGCAGCTTATATTCGCCAGGGGGGTATGGCTACACCTTC. The rearrangement links TRBV7-9 to TRBJ1-2, with 7 bases that match TRBD1. V dropped 2 bases and J dropped 5; count of bases not matched to a gene: 8. The CDR3 contains 15 residues. CDR1 is SEHNR and CDR2 is FQNEAQ in the germline V gene (reference sequence). Together with reference TRBV7-9 and TRBJ1-2, the CDR3 gives the full variable domain: DTGVSQNPRHKITKRGQNVTFRCDPISEHNRLYWYRQTLGQGPEFLTYFQNEAQLEKSRLLSDRFSAERPKGSFSTLEIQRTEQGDSAMYLCASSLYSPGGYGYTFGSGTRLTVV.

The CDR3 reads CASSPQPGTGSGNTIYF. The CDR3 DNA reads as TGCGCCAGCAGCCCGCAGCCCGGGACAGGCTCTGGAAACACCATATATTTT. J is TRBJ1-3 and V is TRBV4-3; 8 nucleotides match TRBD1. J was trimmed by 0 bases and V by 4 bases; bases with no gene match: 8. Germline V gene data show CDR1 as LGHNA and CDR2 as YSLEER. This CDR3 is built from 17 residues.

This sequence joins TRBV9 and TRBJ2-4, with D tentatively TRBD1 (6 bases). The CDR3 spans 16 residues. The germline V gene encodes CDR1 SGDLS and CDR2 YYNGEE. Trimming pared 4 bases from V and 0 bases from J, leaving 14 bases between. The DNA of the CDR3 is TGTGCCAGCAGCCCTAGAGGGGGTCTAGCCAAAAACATTCAGTACTTC. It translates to CASSPRGGLAKNIQYF.

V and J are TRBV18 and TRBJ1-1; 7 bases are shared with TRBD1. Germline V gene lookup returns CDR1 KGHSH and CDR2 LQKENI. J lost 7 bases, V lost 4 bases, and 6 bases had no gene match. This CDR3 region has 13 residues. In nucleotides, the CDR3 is TGTGCCAGCTCACAGGGGGCTACCGATGAAGCTTTCTTT. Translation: CASSQGATDEAFF. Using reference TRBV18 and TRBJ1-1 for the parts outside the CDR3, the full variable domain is NAGVMQNPRHLVRRRGQEARLRCSPMKGHSHVYWYRQLPEEGLKFMVYLQKENIIDESGMPKERFSAEFPKEGPSILRIQQVVRGDSAAYFCASSQGATDEAFFGQGTRLTVV.